These T cell receptor beta chains were read from a single sample in a study of blood T cell repertoires in COVID-19. TCRdb's copy holds only in-frame clones and misses some; the assay was immunoSEQ multiplex PCR. Of around 40,000 clones in the sample, about nine tenths were seen once. The sequenced sample was peripheral blood. These receptors were taken from a man aged 60-69 years with active COVID-19. Both conserved end residues are part of each CDR3. The D gene is left open where the match is weak. Rows give clone size only sometimes, using once, few, many, or a class for an expanded clone.

.	TRBV27	TRBJ2-7	TRBD1	CASSPQWDSRSEQYF	TGTGCCAGCAGTCCCCAATGGGACAGCCGTTCCGAGCAGTACTTC
once	TRBV9	TRBJ1-2	.	CASSVAKGSDGYTF	TGTGCCAGCAGCGTAGCAAAGGGGTCCGATGGCTACACCTTC
few	TRBV6-6	TRBJ1-1	.	CASRGKQNTEAFF	TGTGCCTCCAGAGGGAAACAGAACACTGAAGCTTTCTTT
.	TRBV7-2	TRBJ1-6	.	CASSLVASPLHF	TGTGCCAGCAGCTTAGTGGCTTCACCCCTCCACTTT
.	TRBV7-3	TRBJ2-3	TRBD1	CASSLGQAADTQYF	TGTGCCAGCAGCTTAGGACAGGCGGCAGATACGCAGTATTTT
.	TRBV10-3	TRBJ2-7	.	CAISEHAFGMDYEQYF	TGTGCCATCAGTGAGCACGCCTTCGGGATGGACTACGAGCAGTACTTC
.	TRBV4-1	TRBJ1-6	.	CASSQDRSYNSPLHF	TGCGCCAGCAGCCAAGACAGGTCCTATAATTCACCCCTCCACTTT
.	TRBV7-9	TRBJ2-5	.	CASSSTRNPRPYQETQYF	TGTGCCAGCAGCTCTACTAGGAACCCCCGTCCGTACCAAGAGACCCAGTACTTC
.	TRBV7-2	TRBJ2-7	TRBD2	CASRVAGTTYEQYF	TGTGCCAGCAGGGTAGCGGGGACTACCTACGAGCAGTACTTC
.	TRBV5-6	TRBJ2-7	.	CASRGSSYEQYF	TGTGCCAGCAGGGGCAGCTCCTACGAGCAGTACTTC
.	TRBV7-2	TRBJ2-7	TRBD2	CASSLDSGTTREQYF	TGTGCCAGCAGCTTAGACTCCGGGACTACCCGCGAGCAGTACTTC
.	TRBV2	TRBJ2-7	TRBD2	CASSEMREGLLEQYF	TGTGCCAGCAGTGAAATGAGGGAGGGCCTCTTAGAGCAGTACTTC
.	TRBV15	TRBJ1-5	TRBD1	CATSRGQGQQPQHF	TGTGCCACCAGCAGAGGACAGGGACAACAGCCCCAGCATTTT
once	TRBV9	TRBJ1-1	TRBD1	CASSVDRADTEAFF	TGTGCCAGCAGCGTCGACAGGGCAGACACTGAAGCTTTCTTT
.	TRBV10-3	TRBJ2-5	TRBD1	CAISTGTGETQYF	TGTGCCATCAGCACCGGGACAGGCGAGACCCAGTACTTC
.	TRBV5-4	TRBJ1-4	.	CASRSGTDTEKLFF	TGTGCCAGCCGGAGCGGGACTGATACCGAAAAACTGTTTTTT
.	TRBV18	TRBJ2-7	TRBD1	CASSPGDRPEQYF	TGTGCCAGCTCACCAGGGGACAGGCCTGAGCAGTACTTC
.	TRBV6-4	TRBJ2-3	TRBD2	CASSPGLAGGNTQYF	TGTGCCAGCAGTCCCGGACTAGCGGGAGGTAATACGCAGTATTTT
.	TRBV6-5	TRBJ1-6	.	CASSYGGANNSPLHF	TGTGCCAGCAGTTACGGGGGCGCTAATAATTCACCCCTCCACTTT
once	TRBV7-9	TRBJ2-6	TRBD2	CASSLEGEGNVLTF	TGTGCCAGCAGCTTAGAAGGGGAGGGCAACGTCCTGACTTTC
.	TRBV28	TRBJ2-7	.	CATRGAGHYEQYF	TGTGCCACGAGAGGAGCGGGTCACTACGAGCAGTACTTC
.	TRBV5-4	TRBJ2-1	TRBD2	CASSPTSGIVREQFF	TGTGCCAGCAGCCCGACTAGCGGGATAGTACGTGAGCAGTTCTTC
.	TRBV9	TRBJ1-3	.	CASSVDGLRNTIYF	TGTGCCAGCAGCGTAGACGGGTTGCGAAACACCATATATTTT
.	TRBV6-5	TRBJ2-3	TRBD1	CASSRDSPQTDTQYF	TGTGCCAGCAGTCGGGACAGCCCCCAGACAGATACGCAGTATTTT
.	TRBV5-1	TRBJ2-1	TRBD2	CASSYGTSDNEQFF	TGCGCCAGCAGCTACGGGACTAGCGACAATGAGCAGTTCTTC
once	TRBV30	TRBJ2-1	TRBD2	CAWSPRLADEQFF	TGTGCCTGGAGTCCTAGACTAGCCGATGAGCAGTTCTTC
.	TRBV20-1	TRBJ2-3	.	CSARHTHTQYF	TGCAGTGCTAGACACACCCATACGCAGTATTTT
.	TRBV6-5	TRBJ1-4	.	CASTPPGGLGEKLFF	TGTGCCAGCACCCCCCCCGGAGGTTTAGGGGAAAAACTGTTTTTT
few	TRBV7-2	TRBJ1-1	.	CASSYPQGTTFF	TGTGCCAGCAGCTACCCACAGGGTACTACTTTCTTT
.	TRBV6-5	TRBJ1-2	.	CASRRPERSVYTF	TGTGCCAGCCGTCGCCCCGAGAGGAGTGTCTACACCTTC
once	TRBV1	TRBJ2-7	.	CTSSQDNEQYF	TGCACCAGCAGTCAAGATAACGAGCAGTACTTC
.	TRBV5-1	TRBJ1-1	TRBD1	CASSLGQGGATEAFF	TGCGCCAGCAGCTTGGGGCAGGGGGGAGCGACTGAAGCTTTCTTT
.	TRBV24-1	TRBJ2-1	.	CATSDHDWNEQFF	TGTGCCACCAGTGATCACGACTGGAATGAGCAGTTCTTC
.	TRBV27	TRBJ2-1	.	CASSLWQSYNEQFF	TGTGCCAGCAGTTTATGGCAGTCCTACAATGAGCAGTTCTTC
once	TRBV10-2	TRBJ2-7	.	CASSDGGYEQYF	TGCGCCAGCAGTGACGGAGGGTACGAGCAGTACTTC
.	TRBV28	TRBJ1-1	.	CASSSSPGRRNTEAFF	TGTGCCAGCAGCTCTTCTCCCGGGAGACGGAACACTGAAGCTTTCTTT
.	TRBV2	TRBJ1-1	.	CASVDTMNTEAFF	TGTGCCAGCGTAGACACCATGAACACTGAAGCTTTCTTT
.	TRBV10-1	TRBJ2-7	.	CASKVSTSLEQYF	TGCGCCAGCAAAGTGAGTACGAGTCTCGAGCAGTACTTC
.	TRBV6-5	TRBJ2-7	.	CASKRQQSYEQYF	TGTGCCAGCAAGCGACAGCAATCCTACGAGCAGTACTTC
.	TRBV30	TRBJ2-5	.	CAWSVQETQYF	TGTGCCTGGAGTGTACAGGAGACCCAGTACTTC
.	TRBV7-8	TRBJ2-7	TRBD2	CASSLGTSGSYEQYF	TGTGCCAGCAGCCTTGGGACTAGCGGCTCCTACGAGCAGTACTTC
.	TRBV6-6	TRBJ1-5	TRBD1	CASSSDRVYQPQHF	TGTGCCAGCAGCTCGGACAGGGTCTATCAGCCCCAGCATTTT
.	TRBV7-3	TRBJ2-1	.	CASSLWRAADNEQFF	TGTGCCAGCAGCTTATGGCGGGCGGCGGACAATGAGCAGTTCTTC
.	TRBV28	TRBJ2-2	TRBD2	CASSPLPSLAEVNTGELFF	TGTGCCAGCAGTCCCCTGCCCTCACTAGCGGAGGTGAACACCGGGGAGCTGTTTTTT
.	TRBV19	TRBJ1-3	TRBD1	CASTVYGTVGNTIYF	TGTGCCAGTACAGTCTACGGGACAGTTGGAAACACCATATATTTT
.	TRBV11-2	TRBJ2-7	TRBD2	CASSFPSGGNTYEQYF	TGTGCCAGCAGCTTTCCTTCCGGGGGGAATACCTACGAGCAGTACTTC